This TCR beta chain emerged from a study of blood T cells in healthy people across ages. This clonotype has only a few counts. Together with a sample-barcoded 5' primer, a J-beta primer mix was included in a second PCR lasting roughly 7 to 11 cycles. TCRdb called the 5' RACE reads again in MiXCR, with one record for every CDR3 protein. This sample has more than 1,000,000 distinct CDR3 sequences, with approximately 25% found just once. Donation came from healthy Caucasian individuals in Russia who were aged about 6 to 95. The sample was also reused in another study, on T cells of mothers and their children. As that report states: Using the M1S primer, the second PCR added sample barcodes along with 2-4 random nucleotides. Each child gave about 3 million TCR beta CDR3 reads (each mother, over 10 million). When mothers and children were related, their normalized repertoire overlap, which was always slightly higher, did not differ significantly from that of unrelated pairs.

Input material: blood. The clonotype was recovered from a girl aged 2 to 9 in good health.

The CDR3 bases are TGTGCCAGCAGCTCCAGTTTCTACGAGCAGTACTTC. Its protein is CASSSSFYEQYF. The genes are TRBV11-2 and TRBJ2-1, with D unresolved. The J call is doubtful: the DNA matches TRBJ2-7 better. Looked up from germline, CDR1 is SGHAT and CDR2 is FQNNGV. This CDR3 comprises 12 residues.